Below are 27 T cell receptor beta chains sequenced from a single sample in a study of T cells after yellow fever vaccination. TCRdb reprocessed the 5' RACE reads via MiXCR and lists one record per CDR3 protein. The sample holds some 600,000 distinct CDR3 sequences, 12% seen once. The specimen was PBMCs, collected on the day of the yellow fever booster vaccination. The source of these receptors is a man aged 25-45 years who received the YFV17D yellow fever vaccine.

This clonotype was counted between two and nine times. This chain uses TRBV19 with TRBJ2-7; either TRBD1 or TRBD2 may supply D (5 bases each). CDR1 and CDR2 from the germline V gene are LNHDA and SQIVND (reference sequence). The CDR3 is 14 amino acids. The germline V and J ends were trimmed by 7 bases and 2 bases, with 15 bases remaining between them. CDR3 region: CASTPGRTTYEQYF. The CDR3 DNA sequence: TGTGCCAGTACGCCGGGACGAACTACCTACGAGCAGTACTTC.

This clonotype has only a few counts. V is TRBV18 and J is TRBJ2-1, with D possibly matching TRBD1 (5 bases). CDR1 is KGHSH and CDR2 is LQKENI in the germline V gene. V was clipped by 3 bases and J by 6 bases, with 12 bases between them. CDR3 length equals 14 residues. Here the CDR3 DNA reads TGTGCCAGCTCACCCACCCCAGGGTTCAATGAGCAGTTCTTC. It yields the protein CASSPTPGFNEQFF.

This chain joins TRBV20-1 and TRBJ2-1; the D is unclear. The ends were cut back, 2 bases at V and 8 bases at J, with 16 bases in the middle. Germline CDR1 and CDR2: DFQATT and SNEGSKA (reference sequence). This CDR3 has 14 amino acids. CDR3 residues: CSARYSFPVDEQFF. The CDR3 region has the DNA TGCAGTGCTAGATACTCCTTCCCCGTGGATGAGCAGTTCTTC.

This rearrangement joins TRBV6-4 to TRBJ2-1, with D tentatively TRBD1 (5 bases). V gave up 2 bases and J gave up 6 bases, with 14 bases separating them. CDR1 and CDR2 (germline): MRHNA, SNTAGT. The CDR3 totals 15 residues. The CDR3: CASSDKRGRINEQFF. The CDR3 bases are TGTGCCAGCAGTGACAAAAGGGGAAGGATCAATGAGCAGTTCTTC.

This clonotype was counted between two and nine times. J is TRBJ2-7 and V is TRBV5-1; 7 bases map to TRBD2. Germline V lookup: CDR1 SGHRS, CDR2 YFSETQ. After removal of 1 base from V and 7 bases from J, the junction contained 8 bases not matched to a gene. The CDR3 runs to 14 residues. The CDR3 bases are TGCGCCAGCAGCTTGTGGACGGGAGGTGGTGAGCAGTACTTC. It codes for CASSLWTGGGEQYF.

The gene calls are TRBV2 and TRBJ2-1; 9 nucleotides line up with TRBD2. The CDR3 covers 14 residues. Unmatched junction bases numbered 5, after V lost 9 bases and J lost 2 bases. CDR1 and CDR2 (germline): SNHLY, FYNNEI. The CDR3 sequence is CASRVAGAYNEQFF. CDR3 DNA: TGTGCCAGTAGGGTAGCGGGGGCCTACAATGAGCAGTTCTTC. Combining the CDR3 with reference TRBV2 and TRBJ2-1 gives the whole variable domain EPEVTQTPSHQVTQMGQEVILRCVPISNHLYFYWYRQILGQKVEFLVSFYNNEISEKSEIFDDQFSVERPDGSNFTLKIRSTKLEDSAMYFCASRVAGAYNEQFFGPGTRLTVL.

This clonotype has a handful of counts. V and J are TRBV9 and TRBJ2-1, with D unclear. There are 14 residues in the CDR3. Trimming took off 4 bases at V and 7 bases at J, with 15 bases between the two ends. Germline V CDR1 and CDR2: SGDLS, YYNGEE. In nucleotides, the CDR3 is TGTGCCAGCAGCTCCCTTACCGCAGTGAATGAGCAGTTCTTC. Residues: CASSSLTAVNEQFF. Drawing the rest from reference TRBV9 and TRBJ2-1, the complete variable domain is DSGVTQTPKHLITATGQRVTLRCSPRSGDLSVYWYQQSLDQGLQFLIQYYNGEERAKGNILERFSAQQFPDLHSELNLSSLELGDSALYFCASSSLTAVNEQFFGPGTRLTVL.

This clonotype has more than one count but fewer than ten. The chain links TRBV21-1 to TRBJ1-6; the table's TRBD1 call for D was not verified on the DNA. TRBV21-1 is given as a pseudogene. The CDR3 sequence is 18 residues long. CDR3 nucleotides: TGTGCCAGCAGCAAAAGGGGGCCTTGGAAAAGGAATGGTTCACCCCTCCACTTT. Its translation: CASSKRGPWKRNGSPLHF.

This clonotype has more than one count but fewer than ten. The chain has TRBV30 and TRBJ2-7; D is perhaps TRBD2 (6 bases). V dropped 1 base and J dropped 3 bases, with 13 bases sitting between them. CDR1 is GTSNPN, CDR2 SVGIG, per germline (reference sequence). The length of the CDR3 is 14 residues. The CDR3 protein is CAWSDGGNLYEQYF. CDR3 sequence (DNA): TGTGCCTGGAGTGACGGGGGTAATCTCTACGAGCAGTACTTC.

The genes are TRBV6-2 or TRBV6-3 and TRBJ2-2; D is uncertain. Trimming cost V 4 bases and J 5 bases, with 8 bases left between them. This CDR3 has 13 amino acids. CDR1 MNHEY and CDR2 SVGEGT come from the germline V gene. This CDR3 is CASSSDETGELFF. CDR3 bases: TGTGCCAGCAGTTCTGATGAAACCGGGGAGCTGTTTTTT.

This clonotype turned up a few times. The J gene is TRBJ2-5, the V gene TRBV6-5; unclear D gene. The length of the CDR3 is 12 residues. The V end lost 8 bases, the J end lost 4 bases, and 11 bases lay between the germline ends. Germline values: CDR1 MNHEY, CDR2 SVGAGI. The CDR3 DNA reads as TGTGCCAGCGCTTCGGTTGGAGAGACCCAGTACTTC. Translation gives CASASVGETQYF.

This clonotype was counted only a few times. The gene calls are TRBV20-1 and TRBJ2-1, with 11 bases fitting TRBD2. The germline CDR1 and CDR2 sequences are DFQATT and SNEGSKA (reference sequence). The CDR3 spans 14 residues. V was pared by 5 bases and J by 5 bases, with 5 bases of the junction left unmatched. CDR3 sequence (DNA): TGCAGTGCTCTCCTAGCGGGAGGAAACAATGAGCAGTTCTTC. Its protein product is CSALLAGGNNEQFF.

This sequence joins TRBV12-3 or TRBV12-4 and TRBJ2-3, with 13 nucleotides matching TRBD2. Unmatched junction bases numbered 5, after V lost 6 bases and J lost 2 bases. The length of the CDR3 is 16 residues. CDR3 DNA: TGTGCCAGCAGACCGGGACTAGCGGGATTCACAGATACGCAGTATTTT. Encoded protein: CASRPGLAGFTDTQYF.

This clonotype showed up just a few times. The chain has TRBV27 and TRBJ2-5; tentatively, D is TRBD1 (6 bases). The V gene's germline CDR1 is MNHEY and CDR2 SMNVEV (reference sequence). This CDR3 has 14 amino acids. V lost 4 bases and J lost 3, with 12 bases in between. CDR3 sequence reads: CASSSDDRKETQYF. The DNA of the CDR3 is TGTGCCAGCAGTTCCGACGACAGGAAAGAGACCCAGTACTTC.

V gene TRBV21-1 combines with J gene TRBJ1-6; the DNA was not used to check the table's D call, TRBD1. TRBV21-1 is a listed pseudogene. CDR3 length: 14 residues. The CDR3 region has the DNA TGTGCCAGCCCCCTAGGCTCCTATAATTCACCCCTCCACTTT. Translated, it gives CASPLGSYNSPLHF.

The chain links TRBV5-1 to TRBJ1-2; D not certain. Germline CDR1 and CDR2: SGHRS and YFSETQ. Trimming cost V 3 bases and J 8 bases, with 11 bases left between them. This CDR3 region has 12 residues. As DNA, the CDR3 is TGCGCCAGCAGCTACGATGGTTTGGGCTACACCTTC. Residues: CASSYDGLGYTF.

This chain connects TRBV5-1 to TRBJ2-2; D unresolved. V shed 4 bases and J shed 4 bases, with 11 bases lying between them. This CDR3 contains 14 residues. From germline, CDR1 is SGHRS and CDR2 YFSETQ. The DNA for the CDR3 is TGCGCCAGCAGCGACGTGGGAAGCACCGGGGAGCTGTTTTTT. Amino acid sequence: CASSDVGSTGELFF.

The chain recombines TRBV25-1 with TRBJ2-2, with 10 nucleotides matching TRBD1. This CDR3 is 20 amino acids long. Germline trimming cut 4 bases from V and 6 bases from J; bases unmatched to any gene: 20. Germline V gives CDR1 MGHDK, CDR2 SYGVNS. The CDR3 here is CASSGQKKRPGTGVPGELFF. In DNA form, the CDR3 reads TGTGCCAGCAGTGGACAAAAAAAACGACCCGGGACAGGGGTCCCCGGGGAGCTGTTTTTT.

The rearrangement joins TRBV6-5 to TRBJ1-1; 7 bases are shared with TRBD1. The V gene end was trimmed by 5 bases and the J gene end by 1 base; junction bases not matched to a gene: 4. Germline values: CDR1 MNHEY, CDR2 SVGAGI. The CDR3 has 14 amino acids. This chain's CDR3 is CASSHGTANTEAFF. The CDR3 nucleotides are TGTGCCAGCAGTCACGGGACAGCGAACACTGAAGCTTTCTTT.

The table lists this clonotype with a few counts. The chain employs TRBV20-1 and TRBJ2-7, with D hard to call. This CDR3 region has 12 residues. V was shortened by 1 base and J by 3 bases, with 7 bases between the two germline ends. The V gene's germline CDR1 is DFQATT and CDR2 SNEGSKA (reference sequence). The CDR3 coding sequence is TGCAGTGCTAGAGGGATAAACTACGAGCAGTACTTC. Translation gives CSARGINYEQYF.

This clonotype was counted a few times. The chain joins TRBV7-2 to TRBJ2-6; D is ambiguous. Germline CDR1 is SGHTA and CDR2 is FQGNSA. The length of the CDR3 is 14 residues. Between the trimmed V and J ends, which lost 4 bases and 1 base, there was a span of 5 bases. The CDR3 loop reads CASSSKSGANVLTF. In DNA form, the CDR3 reads TGTGCCAGCAGCTCTAAATCTGGGGCCAACGTCCTGACTTTC.

This clonotype has more than one count but fewer than ten. J is TRBJ2-7 and V is TRBV29-1, with TRBD1 matching over 9 bases. Germline CDR1 reads SQVTM; CDR2 reads ANQGSEA. The CDR3 totals 15 residues. J gave up 4 bases and V 6 bases, and 13 bases lay outside the gene matches. The CDR3 here is CSVATPGQGAYEQYF. The CDR3 nucleotides are TGCAGCGTGGCAACACCGGGACAGGGAGCTTACGAGCAGTACTTC.

There are a few counts of this clonotype. The genes are TRBV7-2 and TRBJ2-7; 7 bases are shared with TRBD2. The V gene's germline CDR1 is SGHTA and CDR2 FQGNSA. The length of the CDR3 is 15 residues. V gave up 5 bases and J gave up 6 bases; unmatched junction bases: 13. CDR3 region: CASSLLIAGAGEQYF. Here the CDR3 DNA reads TGTGCCAGCAGCCTCCTAATCGCGGGAGCAGGCGAGCAGTACTTC.

This clonotype was observed at least ten times. V gene TRBV28 combines with J gene TRBJ2-5, with 8 bases fitting TRBD2. Germline V lookup: CDR1 MDHEN, CDR2 SYDVKM. J was trimmed by 9 bases and V by 6 bases; bases with no gene match: 15. The CDR3 spans 15 residues. In DNA, the CDR3 is TGTGCCAGCAGATCGTCGGGAGGGTCAAGAGAACCCCAGTACTTC. This encodes CASRSSGGSREPQYF. Full variable domain (remainder filled in from reference TRBV28 and TRBJ2-5): DVKVTQSSRYLVKRTGEKVFLECVQDMDHENMFWYRQDPGLGLRLIYFSYDVKMKEKGDIPEGYSVSREKKERFSLILESASTNQTSMYLCASRSSGGSREPQYFGPGTRLLVL.

The chain uses TRBV14 and TRBJ2-7; D unclear. With 1 base removed from V and 2 bases from J, the gap between germline ends came to 9 bases. The V gene's germline CDR1 is SGHDN and CDR2 FVKESK. This CDR3 contains 14 residues. The CDR3 protein is CASSQVDNAYEQYF. CDR3 nucleotide sequence: TGTGCCAGCAGCCAAGTTGACAATGCCTACGAGCAGTACTTC.

This clonotype was seen at least ten times. The V gene is TRBV3-1, the J gene TRBJ2-1, with D possibly called TRBD1 or TRBD2 (5 bases each). Looked up from germline, CDR1 is LGHDT and CDR2 is YNNKEL (reference sequence). This CDR3 region has 14 residues. Trimming cost V 0 bases and J 15 bases, with 18 bases left between them. DNA for the CDR3: TGTGCCAGCAGCCAAGATTGGAGTCCGGGACGTAGGTTCTTC. Translating gives CASSQDWSPGRRFF.

CDR3 amino acids: CASSSWTGGGTEAFF. The CDR3 DNA is TGTGCCAGTAGTTCCTGGACAGGGGGAGGAACTGAAGCTTTCTTT. This chain uses TRBV19 with TRBJ1-1; 10 nucleotides line up with TRBD1. After removal of 5 bases from V and 5 bases from J, the junction contained 8 bases not matched to a gene. This CDR3 is built from 15 residues. Germline V CDR1 and CDR2: LNHDA, SQIVND (reference sequence).